The 32 T cell receptor beta chains below were found in one sample sequenced in a study of cytomegalovirus exposure and HLA in healthy donors. Profiled with immunoSEQ multiplex PCR; TCRdb holds only in-frame clones, not every one. The data show some 320,000 clones, approximately 90% seen once. Material: PBMCs. The receptors shown here come from a woman in her twenties or thirties in good health and CMV-seropositive.

The genes are TRBV7-9 and TRBJ2-3; D is perhaps TRBD2 (6 bases). This CDR3 region has 16 residues. The germline V gene encodes CDR1 SEHNR and CDR2 FQNEAQ (reference sequence). V shed 5 bases and J shed 2 bases, with 17 bases lying between them. The DNA for the CDR3 is TGTGCCAGCAGCGTGGGACTCAGGATAAACACAGATACGCAGTATTTT. It translates to CASSVGLRINTDTQYF.

The J gene is TRBJ1-1, the V gene TRBV4-3; a possible D gene is TRBD1 (5 bases). CDR3 length: 16 amino acids. Per germline, CDR1 LGHNA and CDR2 YSLEER. Trimming took 0 bases from V and 5 from J, leaving 16 bases between them. The CDR3 DNA follows: TGCGCCAGCAGCCAAGAGGGGGTTGGCAGGAGGACTGAAGCTTTCTTT. This sequence encodes CASSQEGVGRRTEAFF.

This chain connects TRBV7-2 to TRBJ1-1; D ambiguous. Germline values: CDR1 SGHTA, CDR2 FQGNSA. V dropped 4 bases and J dropped 5 bases, with 8 bases sitting between them. The CDR3 is 12 residues long. CDR3 bases: TGTGCCAGCAGCTCATTAAGGACTGAAGCTTTCTTT. Translation: CASSSLRTEAFF.

The chain recombines TRBV29-1 with TRBJ2-1, with 12 bases fitting TRBD1. Germline values: CDR1 SQVTM, CDR2 ANQGSEA. Germline trimming cut 5 bases from V and 8 bases from J; bases unmatched to any gene: 10. The CDR3 has 15 amino acids. The CDR3 bases are TGCAGCGTTCGATCTTGGGACAGGGGGCTTCATGAGCAGTTCTTC. It specifies CSVRSWDRGLHEQFF.

The chain uses TRBV2 and TRBJ2-1; D is possibly TRBD1 (6 bases). This CDR3 comprises 15 residues. Germline assignment: CDR1 SNHLY and CDR2 FYNNEI. Trimming took 11 bases from V and 2 from J, leaving 19 bases between them. Here the CDR3 reads CARRSGQWAYNEQFF. The CDR3 bases are TGTGCCCGCCGGTCCGGACAGTGGGCCTACAATGAGCAGTTCTTC.

Written as DNA, the CDR3 is TGTGCCAGCAGCATAGTGGACACCGGGGAGCTGTTTTTT. Amino acids: CASSIVDTGELFF. The rearrangement links TRBV7-2 to TRBJ2-2; D gene unclear. This CDR3 is 13 amino acids long. Germline V gene sequence: CDR1 SGHTA, CDR2 FQGNSA. The germline V and J ends were trimmed by 5 bases and 3 bases, with 7 bases remaining between them. Looking up the rest from reference TRBV7-2 and TRBJ2-2 gives the full variable domain: GAGVSQSPSNKVTEKGKDVELRCDPISGHTALYWYRQSLGQGLEFLIYFQGNSAPDKSGLPSDRFSAERTGGSVSTLTIQRTQQEDSAVYLCASSIVDTGELFFGEGSRLTVL.

The chain carries TRBV13 and TRBJ1-5; D gene unclear. From germline, CDR1 is PRHDT and CDR2 FYEKMQ (reference sequence). The CDR3 spans 16 residues. The V gene lost 0 bases and the J gene lost 1 base, with 10 bases spanning the gap. The CDR3 nucleotides read TGTGCCAGCAGCTTAGGTGGTGGGAGGAGCAATCAGCCCCAGCATTTT. Its translation is CASSLGGGRSNQPQHF.

The V call is TRBV7-9, the J call TRBJ1-4; 8 bases map to TRBD1. Germline V lookup: CDR1 SEHNR, CDR2 FQNEAQ (reference sequence). The trim removed 4 bases at V and 2 bases at J, leaving 6 bases unmatched. The CDR3 runs 16 residues. DNA for the CDR3: TGTGCCAGCAGCTGGGGGCAGGGGGCGACTAATGAAAAACTGTTTTTT. As protein: CASSWGQGATNEKLFF.

This sequence joins TRBV4-1 and TRBJ2-5; the D gene is possibly TRBD2 (6 bases). Germline V gene data show CDR1 as MGHRA and CDR2 as YSYEKL. The V gene lost 2 bases and the J gene lost 5 bases, with 12 bases spanning the gap. This CDR3 is built from 14 residues. CDR3 nucleotide sequence: TGCGCCAGCAGCCAACAGGGTGGAGGGGAGACCCAGTACTTC. It yields the protein CASSQQGGGETQYF.

The gene calls are TRBV12-5 and TRBJ2-7, with TRBD1 matching 9 bases. CDR1 is LGHNT and CDR2 is FRNRAP in the germline V gene. The V and J ends lost 3 bases and 1 base, in that order; junction bases with no gene match: 13. This CDR3 contains 18 residues. The CDR3 DNA sequence: TGTGCTAGTGGTTTACCGGGACAGGGAGTGATCGGGTCCTACGAGCAGTACTTC. Amino acids: CASGLPGQGVIGSYEQYF.

The V call is TRBV7-9, the J call TRBJ1-1; D remains unclear. Germline CDR1 reads SEHNR; CDR2 reads FQNEAQ (reference sequence). V dropped 6 bases and J dropped 6 bases, with 11 bases sitting between them. CDR3 size: 12 residues. CDR3 DNA sequence: TGTGCCAGCAGGTACGGCCCGGCTGAAGCTTTCTTT. Translated, it gives CASRYGPAEAFF.

The chain uses TRBV5-1 and TRBJ2-7, with D possibly matching TRBD2 (5 bases). The germline V gene has CDR1 SGHRS and CDR2 YFSETQ. Trimming shortened V by 0 bases and J by 0 bases, and 13 bases separated the two germline ends. There are 16 residues in the CDR3. The CDR3 DNA sequence: TGCGCCAGCAGCTTGGGGGAGATTTCTGACTCCTACGAGCAGTACTTC. It translates to CASSLGEISDSYEQYF.

CDR3 bases: TGTGCCAGCAGTGCAGGGGTAAATGAAAAACTGTTTTTT. It yields the protein CASSAGVNEKLFF. The rearrangement joins TRBV28 to TRBJ1-4; D possibly corresponds to TRBD1 (6 bases). The germline CDR1 and CDR2 sequences are MDHEN and SYDVKM. The CDR3 loop spans 13 amino acids. V lost 5 bases and J lost 5, with 9 bases in between.

CDR3 sequence (DNA): TGTGCCAGCACCCAAGGGGAGGGGAGCACAGATACGCAGTATTTT. Its translation: CASTQGEGSTDTQYF. The V call is TRBV7-9, the J call TRBJ2-3; 7 nucleotides line up with TRBD2. This CDR3 is built from 15 residues. The junction had 7 bases not matched to a gene; V was cut back by 7 bases and J by 0 bases. The germline V gene encodes CDR1 SEHNR and CDR2 FQNEAQ (reference sequence).

The chain joins TRBV5-1 to TRBJ2-1; the match to TRBD2 covers 7 bases. The CDR3 covers 17 residues. Germline V gives CDR1 SGHRS, CDR2 YFSETQ. Trimming cost V 1 base and J 9 bases; bases outside gene matches: 16. CDR3 bases: TGCGCCAGCAGCTTGAACAGCGGGAATAGGTTGTTCGCTGAGCAGTTCTTC. Translation gives CASSLNSGNRLFAEQFF.

This chain joins TRBV7-3 and TRBJ2-2; D is unclear. Germline CDR1 SGHTA, CDR2 FQGTGA. Trimming shortened V by 6 bases and J by 0 bases, and 14 bases separated the two germline ends. The CDR3 extends over 16 amino acids. Written as DNA, the CDR3 is TGTGCCAGCAGTCACACAAGTATAACGAACACCGGGGAGCTGTTTTTT. It encodes CASSHTSITNTGELFF.

This rearrangement joins TRBV18 to TRBJ2-2; D is possibly TRBD2 (5 bases). The CDR3 runs to 15 residues. Germline CDR1 and CDR2: KGHSH and LQKENI. Trimming stripped 6 bases from V and 5 bases from J, with 16 bases between. The CDR3 reads CASSLPLGETGELFF. The CDR3 region has the DNA TGTGCCAGCTCCCTACCATTGGGAGAGACCGGGGAGCTGTTTTTT.

This chain connects TRBV5-8 to TRBJ2-5, with TRBD2 matching over 10 bases. The V gene end was trimmed by 6 bases and the J gene end by 1 base; junction bases not matched to a gene: 6. The CDR3 contains 15 residues. Germline V gene lookup returns CDR1 SGHTS and CDR2 YDEGEE. The CDR3 protein is CASTSGGGIQETQYF. For the CDR3, the DNA is TGTGCCAGCACGAGCGGGGGGGGAATCCAAGAGACCCAGTACTTC.

This chain joins TRBV6-5 and TRBJ1-5; 7 bases fit TRBD1. Germline CDR1 and CDR2: MNHEY and SVGAGI. With V trimmed by 5 bases and J by 7 bases, 8 bases remained unmatched. This CDR3 contains 14 residues. DNA for the CDR3: TGTGCCAGCAGTAACCGACAGGGACACCAGCCCCAGCATTTT. It encodes CASSNRQGHQPQHF.

The chain is built from TRBV27 and TRBJ2-3; 11 bases align to TRBD2. The CDR3 contains 16 residues. The junction had 9 bases not matched to a gene; V was cut back by 3 bases and J by 7 bases. In germline, CDR1 is MNHEY, CDR2 SMNVEV (reference sequence). DNA for the CDR3: TGTGCCAGCAGTTTCGATCTAGCGGGGGGATGGTATACGCAGTATTTT. Translated, it gives CASSFDLAGGWYTQYF.

V is TRBV7-8 and J is TRBJ2-1; 7 bases line up with TRBD1. The germline CDR1 and CDR2 sequences are SGHVS and FQNEAQ. The CDR3 has 15 residues. V shed 3 bases and J 3 bases; nucleotides not matched to a gene: 5. The DNA for the CDR3 is TGTGCCAGCAGCTTTCCGGACAGGAGCTACAATGAGCAGTTCTTC. Translation: CASSFPDRSYNEQFF.

The chain links TRBV28 to TRBJ2-7; the D gene is possibly TRBD2 (6 bases). Per germline, CDR1 MDHEN and CDR2 SYDVKM. V was clipped by 2 bases and J by 7 bases, with 15 bases between them. The CDR3 spans 14 residues. The CDR3: CASSLVGGVGEQYF. CDR3 nucleotides: TGTGCCAGCAGTTTAGTAGGAGGGGTGGGGGAGCAGTACTTC.

The genes are TRBV19 and TRBJ1-4, with 7 bases lining up with TRBD1. V dropped 5 bases and J dropped 4; count of bases not matched to a gene: 4. The CDR3 sequence is 14 residues long. Germline V gene sequence: CDR1 LNHDA, CDR2 SQIVND (reference sequence). CDR3: CASSLGQHNEKLFF. The CDR3 nucleotides are TGTGCCAGTAGTCTGGGACAGCATAATGAAAAACTGTTTTTT.

J is TRBJ1-5 and V is TRBV15; D might be TRBD1 (5 bases). The V gene's germline CDR1 is LNHNV and CDR2 YYDKDF (reference sequence). The V end was cut by 3 bases, the J end by 5 bases, with 14 bases between. This CDR3 has 15 residues. CDR3: CATSSSAGPDQPQHF. The CDR3 DNA sequence: TGTGCCACCAGCAGTAGTGCGGGGCCAGATCAGCCCCAGCATTTT. Using reference TRBV15 and TRBJ1-5 for the parts outside the CDR3, the full variable domain is DAMVIQNPRYQVTQFGKPVTLSCSQTLNHNVMYWYQQKSSQAPKLLFHYYDKDFNNEADTPDNFQSRRPNTSFCFLDIRSPGLGDTAMYLCATSSSAGPDQPQHFGDGTRLSIL.

V usage is TRBV19 and J usage is TRBJ1-5; D unresolved. The V end lost 5 bases, the J end lost 5 bases, and 10 bases lay between the germline ends. This CDR3 spans 13 amino acids. Germline CDR1 reads LNHDA; CDR2 reads SQIVND (reference sequence). The CDR3 nucleotides are TGTGCCAGTAGTCTTCTGAAGGATCAGCCCCAGCATTTT. This sequence encodes CASSLLKDQPQHF.

The rearrangement uses TRBV9 and TRBJ1-1; 9 bases agree with TRBD1. Germline CDR1 is SGDLS and CDR2 is YYNGEE. V shed 4 bases, J shed 6 bases, and the junction held 7 bases outside the gene matches. This CDR3 is 14 amino acids long. CDR3 DNA sequence: TGTGCCAGCAGCCTTAGGGACAGGGAAGCTGAAGCTTTCTTT. It encodes CASSLRDREAEAFF. Looking up the rest from reference TRBV9 and TRBJ1-1 gives the full variable domain: DSGVTQTPKHLITATGQRVTLRCSPRSGDLSVYWYQQSLDQGLQFLIQYYNGEERAKGNILERFSAQQFPDLHSELNLSSLELGDSALYFCASSLRDREAEAFFGQGTRLTVV.

The rearrangement joins TRBV9 to TRBJ2-2, with D possibly being TRBD1 or TRBD2 (6 bases each). Germline V gene lookup returns CDR1 SGDLS and CDR2 YYNGEE. Trimming took off 4 bases at V and 6 bases at J, with 13 bases between the two ends. CDR3 length: 14 amino acids. CDR3 protein: CASSLSGAAGELFF. The CDR3 nucleotides are TGTGCCAGCAGCTTGTCGGGGGCAGCCGGGGAGCTGTTTTTT. The complete variable domain, with remaining parts taken from reference TRBV9 and TRBJ2-2, reads DSGVTQTPKHLITATGQRVTLRCSPRSGDLSVYWYQQSLDQGLQFLIQYYNGEERAKGNILERFSAQQFPDLHSELNLSSLELGDSALYFCASSLSGAAGELFFGEGSRLTVL.

The rearrangement joins TRBV30 to TRBJ1-1; D is unresolved. There are 12 residues in the CDR3. Trimming left V 4 bases short and J 7 bases short, with 13 bases between. Germline V gives CDR1 GTSNPN, CDR2 SVGIG (reference sequence). The CDR3 DNA sequence: TGTGCCTGGAACGGACCCAGAGATGAAGCTTTCTTT. The encoded protein is CAWNGPRDEAFF.

The chain is built from TRBV6-5 and TRBJ2-1; tentative D call: TRBD2 (5 bases). The V end was cut by 5 bases, the J end by 5 bases, with 16 bases between. The V gene's germline CDR1 is MNHEY and CDR2 SVGAGI. The CDR3 extends over 15 amino acids. The CDR3 loop reads CASSPSLEENNEQFF. Here the CDR3 DNA reads TGTGCCAGCAGTCCTTCCCTGGAGGAGAACAATGAGCAGTTCTTC.

The gene calls are TRBV28 and TRBJ2-7; 9 bases align to TRBD1. After removal of 3 bases from V and 3 bases from J, the junction contained 9 bases not matched to a gene. Germline V gene sequence: CDR1 MDHEN, CDR2 SYDVKM. CDR3 length equals 16 residues. The CDR3 sequence: CASSLPRGTGFYEQYF. The CDR3 region has the DNA TGTGCCAGCAGTTTGCCCCGCGGGACAGGGTTCTACGAGCAGTACTTC.

This rearrangement joins TRBV9 to TRBJ2-1; D ambiguous. This CDR3 contains 16 residues. CDR1 SGDLS and CDR2 YYNGEE come from the germline V gene. Between the trimmed V and J ends, which lost 0 bases and 0 bases, there was a span of 10 bases. The CDR3 is CASSVGGWSSYNEQFF. The CDR3 region has the DNA TGTGCCAGCAGCGTAGGGGGATGGAGCTCCTACAATGAGCAGTTCTTC.

The chain employs TRBV9 and TRBJ2-7, with TRBD2 identical over 7 bases. The CDR3 contains 14 residues. Looked up from germline, CDR1 is SGDLS and CDR2 is YYNGEE. V trimming: 1 base; J trimming: 5 bases; junction bases outside the gene matches: 6. The CDR3 here is CASSVREGPDEQYF. The CDR3 coding sequence is TGTGCCAGCAGCGTAAGGGAGGGACCGGACGAGCAGTACTTC.